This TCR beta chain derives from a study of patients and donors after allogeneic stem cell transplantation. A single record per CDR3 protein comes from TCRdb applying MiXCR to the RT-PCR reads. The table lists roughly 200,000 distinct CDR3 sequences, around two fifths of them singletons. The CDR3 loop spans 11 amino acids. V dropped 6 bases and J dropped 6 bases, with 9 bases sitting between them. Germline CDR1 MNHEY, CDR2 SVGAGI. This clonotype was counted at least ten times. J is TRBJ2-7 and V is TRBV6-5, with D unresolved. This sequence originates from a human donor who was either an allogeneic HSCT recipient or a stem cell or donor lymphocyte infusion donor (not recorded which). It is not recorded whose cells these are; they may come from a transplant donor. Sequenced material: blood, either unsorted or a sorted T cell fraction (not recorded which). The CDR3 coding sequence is TGTGCCAGCAGCAGCAGGAGCGAGCAGTACTTC. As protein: CASSSRSEQYF.